This TCR beta chain was captured by sequencing in a study of response to subunit inactivated influenza vaccine. This clonotype turned up a few times. Its antigen is still unknown. One entry per CDR3 protein results from TCRdb running MiXCR on the RT-PCR reads. The sample shows roughly 570,000 distinct CDR3 sequences, roughly 13% of them seen only once. General study results and limits: There was a suggestion from the authors that each seasonal influenza vaccination recruits few new T cells.

The sequencing used PBMCs from blood, collected around seven weeks after vaccination. This clonotype was obtained from a man aged 45-65 years who received an inactivated influenza vaccine.

The CDR3, as DNA: TGCGCCAGCAGCTTGTCCTCCGGGGATACGCAGTATTTT. Its translation: CASSLSSGDTQYF. The chain couples TRBV5-1 to TRBJ2-3; no definite D call. Trimming took 1 base from V and 6 from J, leaving 9 bases between them. This CDR3 spans 13 amino acids. The germline V gene encodes CDR1 SGHRS and CDR2 YFSETQ.